A single sample gave rise to the 24 T cell receptor beta chains below, sequenced in a study of blood T cell repertoires in COVID-19 (dated by TCRdb to between 2020 and 2021). The library was prepared using the immunoSEQ multiplex PCR assay. The table was pulled from immuneACCESS by TCRdb, which kept in-frame rearrangements only. Such tables lose some clones; where checked, under half of the loss comes from unresolved V genes, and the rest has no known cause. The sample table shows 240,000 or so clones, and roughly 80% are seen once. Over 10% of the sample rests with the top ten. Sequenced: peripheral blood. These receptors were obtained from an older woman with active or convalescent COVID-19.

CDR3 protein: CASSQDTGASGNTIYF. CDR3 DNA: TGTGCCAGCAGCCAAGATACAGGGGCCTCTGGAAACACCATATATTTT. The chain employs TRBV3-1 (or the pseudogene TRBV3-2) and TRBJ1-3; 7 positions match TRBD1. The length of the CDR3 is 16 residues. The V segment lost 0 bases and the J segment 0 bases; nucleotides outside the gene matches: 2. Germline CDR1 LGHDT, CDR2 YNNKEL (reference sequence).

The chain couples TRBV21-1 to TRBJ2-7; the tabulated D call, TRBD1, remains unverified against the DNA. TRBV21-1 is recorded as a pseudogene. The CDR3 has 17 amino acids. The CDR3 reads CASSKKRGKGEAYEQYF. CDR3 in DNA: TGTGCCAGCAGCAAAAAGAGGGGGAAAGGGGAAGCCTACGAGCAGTACTTC.

V is TRBV6-1 and J is TRBJ1-1, with D unclear. Trimming stripped 2 bases from V and 6 bases from J, with 13 bases between. Germline V gene sequence: CDR1 MNHNS, CDR2 SASEGT. The CDR3 has 14 residues. CDR3: CASSETRNTPEAFF. The CDR3 DNA reads as TGTGCCAGCAGTGAAACGCGGAATACCCCTGAAGCTTTCTTT.

This clone has only one observation. The chain employs TRBV2 and TRBJ1-4; maybe TRBD1 (6 bases). Looked up from germline, CDR1 is SNHLY and CDR2 is FYNNEI. The CDR3 is 16 residues long. V lost 7 bases, J lost 0 bases, and 15 bases lay in between. The CDR3 DNA reads as TGTGCCAGCATCAGACAGGAGATCGCAACTAATGAAAAACTGTTTTTT. It specifies CASIRQEIATNEKLFF.

The rearrangement links TRBV19 to TRBJ2-1; TRBD1 aligns across 7 bases. This CDR3 is built from 15 residues. Trimming at V came to 5 bases and at J to 0 bases, leaving 4 bases not matched to a gene. Germline-derived CDR1 and CDR2 are LNHDA and SQIVND (reference sequence). In nucleotides, the CDR3 is TGTGCCAGTAGTGTACAGGGGAGCTCCTACAATGAGCAGTTCTTC. Protein sequence: CASSVQGSSYNEQFF.

The chain uses TRBV18 and TRBJ1-4; 8 bases map to TRBD1. This CDR3 has 13 amino acids. Germline V gene sequence: CDR1 KGHSH, CDR2 LQKENI. Germline trimming cut 3 bases from V and 6 bases from J; bases unmatched to any gene: 0. This chain's CDR3 is CASSPGQDEKLFF. As DNA, the CDR3 is TGTGCCAGCTCACCGGGACAGGATGAAAAACTGTTTTTT. Drawing the rest from reference TRBV18 and TRBJ1-4, the complete variable domain is NAGVMQNPRHLVRRRGQEARLRCSPMKGHSHVYWYRQLPEEGLKFMVYLQKENIIDESGMPKERFSAEFPKEGPSILRIQQVVRGDSAAYFCASSPGQDEKLFFGSGTQLSVL.

The chain joins TRBV4-1 to TRBJ1-6; 9 bases line up with TRBD1. The ends lost 0 bases at V and 7 bases at J; junction bases unmatched: 1. The germline CDR1 and CDR2 sequences are MGHRA and YSYEKL. CDR3 length: 15 amino acids. The CDR3 region is CASSQDGQGNSPLHF. The CDR3 DNA reads TGCGCCAGCAGCCAAGATGGACAGGGGAATTCACCCCTCCACTTT.

This chain joins TRBV25-1 and TRBJ1-1, with TRBD1 as a possible D gene (6 bases). V dropped 7 bases and J dropped 2 bases, with 11 bases sitting between them. There are 13 residues in the CDR3. Germline assignment: CDR1 MGHDK and CDR2 SYGVNS. CDR3 protein: CASTLDSNTEAFF. The CDR3 DNA reads TGTGCCAGCACCCTGGACAGCAACACTGAAGCTTTCTTT. Supplemented by reference TRBV25-1 and TRBJ1-1, the full variable domain reads EADIYQTPRYLVIGTGKKITLECSQTMGHDKMYWYQQDPGMELHLIHYSYGVNSTEKGDLSSESTVSRIRTEHFPLTLESARPSHTSQYLCASTLDSNTEAFFGQGTRLTVV.

The rearrangement joins TRBV18 to TRBJ1-5; D unresolved. V lost 4 bases to trimming and J lost 0 bases, with 7 bases between them. The CDR3 covers 14 residues. Germline CDR1 reads KGHSH; CDR2 reads LQKENI. CDR3 nucleotides: TGTGCCAGCTCACAAGAGGCTAGCAATCAGCCCCAGCATTTT. Protein: CASSQEASNQPQHF.

V usage is TRBV19 and J usage is TRBJ2-7; 8 nucleotides line up with TRBD1. J lost 2 bases, V lost 3 bases, and 3 bases had no gene match. CDR3 size: 14 residues. CDR1 LNHDA and CDR2 SQIVND come from the germline V gene (reference sequence). The CDR3 region is CASSMGQDPYEQYF. The CDR3 nucleotides read TGTGCCAGTAGTATGGGACAGGATCCCTACGAGCAGTACTTC. Using reference TRBV19 and TRBJ2-7 for the parts outside the CDR3, the full variable domain is DGGITQSPKYLFRKEGQNVTLSCEQNLNHDAMYWYRQDPGQGLRLIYYSQIVNDFQKGDIAEGYSVSREKKESFPLTVTSAQKNPTAFYLCASSMGQDPYEQYFGPGTRLTVT.

This chain connects TRBV21-1 to TRBJ2-5; the table calls TRBD2, which could not be checked here. TRBV21-1 is described as a pseudogene. The CDR3 contains 15 residues. DNA for the CDR3: TGTGCCAGCAGCGATCGCTTCAGAGGCGGGGAGACCCAGTACTTC. Protein sequence: CASSDRFRGGETQYF.

This sequence joins TRBV7-9 and TRBJ1-6, with 8 bases lining up with TRBD1. The CDR3 contains 17 residues. V lost 3 bases and J lost 10; bases outside the gene matches: 14. Germline-derived CDR1 and CDR2 are SEHNR and FQNEAQ (reference sequence). CDR3 in DNA: TGTGCCAGCAGCTTTATGACAGGGGCGGATCCTCTCTCACCCCTCCACTTT. Translated: CASSFMTGADPLSPLHF.

The chain recombines TRBV10-3 with TRBJ1-1; 7 bases map to TRBD1. Germline CDR1 is ENHRY and CDR2 is SYGVKD. The CDR3 extends over 13 amino acids. Trimming cost V 6 bases and J 4 bases; bases outside gene matches: 5. CDR3 protein: CAISDRDFTEAFF. The CDR3 region has the DNA TGTGCCATCAGCGACAGGGACTTCACTGAAGCTTTCTTT.

This chain joins TRBV9 and TRBJ1-2; D call uncertain. Per the germline V gene, CDR1 is SGDLS and CDR2 is YYNGEE. The CDR3 runs 13 residues. Trimming shortened V by 4 bases and J by 4 bases, and 11 bases separated the two germline ends. The CDR3, as DNA: TGTGCCAGCAGCTCGCCGGTTGTCTATGGCTACACCTTC. Protein sequence: CASSSPVVYGYTF.

Details on this clone: An end of the junction differs from the germline gene, which may be a read error. This rearrangement joins TRBV7-7 to TRBJ2-1; no clear D gene. Germline V gene lookup returns CDR1 SSHAT and CDR2 FNYEAQ (reference sequence). The CDR3 runs 12 residues. CDR3 residues: CASSPLSNEQFF. The CDR3 bases are TGTGCTAGCAGCCCCTTGAGTAATGAGCAGTTCTTC.

This chain links TRBV6-2 or TRBV6-3 with TRBJ1-5; 7 positions match TRBD1. CDR3 size: 16 residues. The V gene's germline CDR1 is MNHEY and CDR2 SVGEGT. The V segment lost 5 bases and the J segment 2 bases; nucleotides outside the gene matches: 9. The CDR3 loop is CASSISGGRGNQPQHF. The CDR3 region has the DNA TGTGCCAGCAGTATCTCAGGGGGGAGAGGCAATCAGCCCCAGCATTTT.

This clone has a count of ten or more. The chain combines TRBV30 with TRBJ2-7; 7 bases are a match to TRBD1. V dropped 2 bases and J dropped 2; count of bases not matched to a gene: 3. The CDR3 is 13 amino acids. Germline V gives CDR1 GTSNPN, CDR2 SVGIG (reference sequence). The CDR3: CAWSPTGAYEQYF. The CDR3 nucleotides read TGTGCCTGGAGTCCTACAGGGGCCTACGAGCAGTACTTC.

This clone was seen more than once but under ten times. The chain links TRBV7-9 to TRBJ1-6, with D hard to call. V was pared by 1 base and J by 16 bases, with 20 bases between. CDR3 length: 15 amino acids. CDR1 and CDR2 from the germline V gene are SEHNR and FQNEAQ (reference sequence). The CDR3 DNA follows: TGTGCCAGCAGCTTAGTTCGGGGTTACGATTCTGGACTCCACTTT. Amino acids: CASSLVRGYDSGLHF. The whole variable domain, remainder taken from reference TRBV7-9 and TRBJ1-6, is DTGVSQNPRHKITKRGQNVTFRCDPISEHNRLYWYRQTLGQGPEFLTYFQNEAQLEKSRLLSDRFSAERPKGSFSTLEIQRTEQGDSAMYLCASSLVRGYDSGLHFGNGTRLTVT.

This chain uses TRBV7-8 with TRBJ2-1; 8 nucleotides align to TRBD1. Per germline, CDR1 SGHVS and CDR2 FQNEAQ. The CDR3 sequence is 15 residues long. Germline trimming cut 1 base from V and 6 bases from J; bases unmatched to any gene: 5. Here the CDR3 reads CASSLDGQGFNEQFF. The CDR3 DNA is TGTGCCAGCAGCTTAGACGGACAGGGATTCAATGAGCAGTTCTTC.

The V gene is TRBV30, the J gene TRBJ1-1, with D possibly being TRBD1 (5 bases). This CDR3 has 16 amino acids. The germline gives CDR1 GTSNPN, CDR2 SVGIG (reference sequence). Trimming left V 2 bases short and J 4 bases short, with 20 bases between. CDR3: CAWSNGRVQGGTEAFF. In DNA form, the CDR3 reads TGTGCCTGGAGTAACGGTCGGGTTCAGGGCGGCACTGAAGCTTTCTTT.

The chain carries TRBV2 and TRBJ2-5, with a tentative D call TRBD2 (6 bases). The CDR3 runs to 13 residues. The V gene's germline CDR1 is SNHLY and CDR2 FYNNEI. Deletions cut 8 bases from V and 4 bases from J, with 14 bases between. The CDR3 here is CASLGLGGETQYF. The CDR3 nucleotides read TGTGCCAGCCTCGGACTGGGGGGAGAGACCCAGTACTTC.

This rearrangement joins TRBV3-1 (or the pseudogene TRBV3-2) to TRBJ1-6; D perhaps matches TRBD1 (6 bases). The CDR3 contains 15 residues. Looked up from germline, CDR1 is LGHDT and CDR2 is YNNKEL (reference sequence). V was clipped by 5 bases and J by 5 bases, with 13 bases between them. The chain's CDR3 is CASSGGRSDNSPLHF. As DNA, the CDR3 is TGTGCCAGCAGCGGGGGCAGGTCGGATAATTCACCCCTCCACTTT.

The V and J genes are TRBV6-6 and TRBJ2-2, with 11 bases identical to TRBD1. The CDR3 covers 15 residues. V was clipped by 4 bases and J by 6 bases; unmatched bases: 4. CDR1 MNHNY and CDR2 SVGAGI come from the germline V gene (reference sequence). DNA of the CDR3: TGTGCCAGCAGTTGGACAGGGGGCTCTGCCGGGGAGCTGTTTTTT. Translation gives CASSWTGGSAGELFF.

The chain couples TRBV7-9 to TRBJ1-5; D unresolved. Trimming took 3 bases from V and 2 from J, leaving 14 bases between them. In germline, CDR1 is SEHNR, CDR2 FQNEAQ (reference sequence). This CDR3 has 16 amino acids. The CDR3 sequence is CASSFSGNPGNQPQHF. The CDR3 bases are TGTGCCAGCAGCTTTAGCGGGAACCCTGGCAATCAGCCCCAGCATTTT.